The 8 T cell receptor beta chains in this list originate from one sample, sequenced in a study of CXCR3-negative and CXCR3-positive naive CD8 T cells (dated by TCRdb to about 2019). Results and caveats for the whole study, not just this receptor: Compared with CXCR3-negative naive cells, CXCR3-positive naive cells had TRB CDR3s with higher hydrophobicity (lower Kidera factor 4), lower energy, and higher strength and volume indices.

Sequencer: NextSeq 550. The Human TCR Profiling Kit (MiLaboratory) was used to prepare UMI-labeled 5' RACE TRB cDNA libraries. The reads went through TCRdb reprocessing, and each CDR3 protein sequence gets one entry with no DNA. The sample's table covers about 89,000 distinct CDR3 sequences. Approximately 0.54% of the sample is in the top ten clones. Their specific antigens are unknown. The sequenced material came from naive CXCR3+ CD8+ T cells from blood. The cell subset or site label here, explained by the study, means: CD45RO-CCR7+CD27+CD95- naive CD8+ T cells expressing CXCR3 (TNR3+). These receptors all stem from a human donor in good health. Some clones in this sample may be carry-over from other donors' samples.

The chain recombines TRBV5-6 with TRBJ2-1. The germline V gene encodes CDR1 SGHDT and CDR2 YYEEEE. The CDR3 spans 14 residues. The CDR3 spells CASRRISSHNEQFF.

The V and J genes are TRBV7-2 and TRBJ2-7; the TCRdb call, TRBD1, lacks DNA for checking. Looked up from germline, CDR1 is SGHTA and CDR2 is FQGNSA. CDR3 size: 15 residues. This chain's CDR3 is CASSEADSPLAKQYF.

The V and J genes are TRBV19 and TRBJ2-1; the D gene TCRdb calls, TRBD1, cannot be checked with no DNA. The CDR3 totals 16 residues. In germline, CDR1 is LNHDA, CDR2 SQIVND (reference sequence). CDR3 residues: CASSIEAGGWIDEQFF.

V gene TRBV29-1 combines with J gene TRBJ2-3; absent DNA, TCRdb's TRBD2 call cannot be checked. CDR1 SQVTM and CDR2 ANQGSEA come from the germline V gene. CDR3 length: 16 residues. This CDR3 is CSVEDPSGREADTQYF.

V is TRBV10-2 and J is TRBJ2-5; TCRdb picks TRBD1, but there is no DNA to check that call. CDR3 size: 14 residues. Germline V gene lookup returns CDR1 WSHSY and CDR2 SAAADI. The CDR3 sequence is CASSERRGEETQYF.

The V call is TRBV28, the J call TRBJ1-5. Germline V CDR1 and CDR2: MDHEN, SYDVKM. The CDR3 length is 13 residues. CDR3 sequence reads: CASSLRGEEPQHF.

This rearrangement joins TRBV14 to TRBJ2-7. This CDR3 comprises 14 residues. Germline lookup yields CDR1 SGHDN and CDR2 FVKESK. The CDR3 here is CASSSFGGFHEQYF.

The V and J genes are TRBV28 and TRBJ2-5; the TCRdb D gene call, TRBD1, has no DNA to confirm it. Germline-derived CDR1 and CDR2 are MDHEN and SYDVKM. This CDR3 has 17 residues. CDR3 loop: CASSSIGASGAGETQYF.